These 13 T cell receptor beta chains originate from one sample sequenced in a study of cytomegalovirus exposure and HLA in healthy donors. The PCR employed 60 Vbeta primers together with 13 Jbeta primers. The table came from immunoSEQ multiplex PCR; TCRdb's copy has only in-frame clones and leaves some out. This sample has 200,000 to 250,000 clones, with about 80% found just once. Material for sequencing was PBMCs. These TCRs come from a man in his forties or fifties in good health and CMV-seronegative.

The gene calls are TRBV10-3 and TRBJ1-2; tentatively, D is TRBD1 (5 bases). CDR1 ENHRY and CDR2 SYGVKD come from the germline V gene. V shed 2 bases and J shed 3 bases, with 13 bases lying between them. The CDR3 totals 15 residues. The CDR3 nucleotides are TGTGCCATCAGTGAGGGGGGGAAGGATTACTATGGCTACACCTTC. Translation gives CAISEGGKDYYGYTF.

The chain joins TRBV6-6 to TRBJ2-7; 9 nucleotides line up with TRBD1. The CDR3 covers 12 residues. Trimming cost V 8 bases and J 7 bases; bases outside gene matches: 6. Germline CDR1 MNHNY, CDR2 SVGAGI (reference sequence). The CDR3 reads CASGTGLWEQYF. The CDR3 nucleotides read TGTGCCAGCGGGACAGGGCTTTGGGAGCAGTACTTC.

The chain uses TRBV27 and TRBJ2-3; a weak D match, TRBD2 (5 bases). This CDR3 is built from 14 residues. Germline loops: CDR1 MNHEY, CDR2 SMNVEV (reference sequence). Trimming removed 7 bases at V and 4 bases at J, with 15 bases between. Written as DNA, the CDR3 is TGTGCCAGCACTTCCCTGGGAGTGGCAGATACGCAGTATTTT. Translated, it gives CASTSLGVADTQYF.

The chain uses TRBV27 and TRBJ1-3, with D possibly matching TRBD1 (5 bases). V gave up 3 bases and J gave up 3 bases, with 18 bases separating them. This CDR3 is 17 amino acids long. Germline assignment: CDR1 MNHEY and CDR2 SMNVEV (reference sequence). CDR3 in DNA: TGTGCCAGCAGTTTTAGGCCCCCCACAGGTTATGGAAACACCATATATTTT. The encoded protein is CASSFRPPTGYGNTIYF.

J is TRBJ2-3 and V is TRBV2, with TRBD2 matching 11 bases. The CDR3 extends over 17 amino acids. V shed 3 bases and J 6 bases; nucleotides not matched to a gene: 11. Looked up from germline, CDR1 is SNHLY and CDR2 is FYNNEI. DNA for the CDR3: TGTGCCAGCAGTGACTCTTATGTAGCGGGGGGGCGGGATACGCAGTATTTT. This gives the protein CASSDSYVAGGRDTQYF.

This clone occurred once. V is TRBV7-6 and J is TRBJ1-3, with no clear D. The V and J ends lost 5 bases and 1 base respectively, with 9 bases between them. The CDR3 sequence is 14 residues long. From germline, CDR1 is SGHVS and CDR2 FNYEAQ. The CDR3 DNA reads TGTGCCAGCAGCCCGGGAGGTTCTGGAAACACCATATATTTT. Protein product: CASSPGGSGNTIYF. Full variable domain (remainder filled in from reference TRBV7-6 and TRBJ1-3): GAGVSQSPRYKVTKRGQDVALRCDPISGHVSLYWYRQALGQGPEFLTYFNYEAQQDKSGLPNDRFSAERPEGSISTLTIQRTEQRDSAMYRCASSPGGSGNTIYFGEGSWLTVV.

This chain uses TRBV2 with TRBJ2-1, with 7 bases that match TRBD2. This CDR3 comprises 15 residues. Losses at the gene ends were 6 bases for V and 9 bases for J; bases not matched to a gene: 14. The germline V gene has CDR1 SNHLY and CDR2 FYNNEI. The CDR3 loop is CASRPPSGRASEQFF. In DNA, the CDR3 is TGTGCCAGCAGGCCCCCGAGTGGGAGGGCCAGTGAGCAGTTCTTC.

The chain joins TRBV6-1 to TRBJ2-3; a possible D gene is TRBD2 (5 bases). There are 14 residues in the CDR3. The germline gives CDR1 MNHNS, CDR2 SASEGT. Trimming took off 6 bases at V and 8 bases at J, with 18 bases between the two ends. CDR3 DNA: TGTGCCAGCAGACAAGGACTTGCTGGAGCTACGCAGTATTTT. This codes for CASRQGLAGATQYF.

V usage is TRBV7-8 and J usage is TRBJ2-7; no clear D gene. Trimming removed 1 base at V and 7 bases at J, with 11 bases between. This CDR3 has 13 amino acids. CDR1 is SGHVS and CDR2 is FQNEAQ in the germline V gene. CDR3 loop: CASSLGEAPEQYF. The CDR3 bases are TGTGCCAGCAGCTTAGGCGAAGCGCCGGAGCAGTACTTC.

The rearrangement uses TRBV7-9 and TRBJ2-7, with 10 positions matching TRBD1. Germline V lookup: CDR1 SEHNR, CDR2 FQNEAQ (reference sequence). With V trimmed by 5 bases and J by 0 bases, 7 bases remained unmatched. The CDR3 length is 16 residues. Written as DNA, the CDR3 is TGTGCCAGCAGCCCCTCCGGGACAGGGGACTCCTACGAGCAGTACTTC. Protein: CASSPSGTGDSYEQYF.

This clone came up a few times. This chain links TRBV9 with TRBJ2-1, with 9 nucleotides matching TRBD2. The V gene's germline CDR1 is SGDLS and CDR2 YYNGEE. The CDR3 has 15 residues. Losses at the gene ends were 3 bases for V and 5 bases for J; bases not matched to a gene: 6. Here the CDR3 reads CASSAAGGWNNEQFF. The CDR3 DNA reads TGTGCCAGCAGCGCAGCGGGGGGCTGGAACAATGAGCAGTTCTTC.

The chain couples TRBV7-9 to TRBJ2-1; 10 bases are shared with TRBD2. V was pared by 6 bases and J by 10 bases, with 12 bases of the junction left unmatched. This CDR3 is 15 amino acids long. Germline CDR1 SEHNR, CDR2 FQNEAQ (reference sequence). The DNA for the CDR3 is TGTGCCAGCAGGAGTCCGGGACTAGCGTTCTTAGAGCAGTTCTTC. Protein sequence: CASRSPGLAFLEQFF.

This clone was picked up a small number of times. The chain joins TRBV27 to TRBJ1-2, with D possibly matching TRBD1 (5 bases). The ends were cut back, 5 bases at V and 8 bases at J, with 18 bases in the middle. The CDR3 consists of 14 residues. Germline loops: CDR1 MNHEY, CDR2 SMNVEV (reference sequence). The chain's CDR3 is CASSIGAGPWGYTF. The CDR3 nucleotides read TGTGCCAGCAGTATAGGAGCGGGGCCGTGGGGCTACACCTTC.